Presented here are 23 T cell receptor beta chains from one specimen sequenced in a study of T cells in Graves' hyperthyroidism and ophthalmopathy. Researchers took RNA transcripts and amplified the TCR beta CDR3 regions from them. HTBI primers were used for first-round RT-PCR of the TCR CDR3. MiXCR, applied by TCRdb to the multiplex PCR reads, yields one record per CDR3 protein. The sample lists under 800,000 distinct CDR3 sequences; approximately 14% were seen once. The material sequenced was blood. The receptors were sampled from a woman aged 18-29 years with Graves' hyperthyroidism.

At least ten counts were recorded for this clonotype. This chain connects TRBV18 to TRBJ2-1; D gene ambiguous. The CDR3 contains 13 residues. Looked up from germline, CDR1 is KGHSH and CDR2 is LQKENI. Trimming stripped 0 bases from V and 8 bases from J, with 8 bases between. The CDR3 DNA sequence: TGTGCCAGCTCACCACCAAACAGACATGAGCAGTTCTTC. It is translated as CASSPPNRHEQFF.

This clonotype was observed a few times. This chain connects TRBV20-1 to TRBJ2-1; 7 bases align to TRBD2. The length of the CDR3 is 16 residues. The V and J ends lost 3 bases and 0 bases, in that order; junction bases with no gene match: 8. Germline loops: CDR1 DFQATT, CDR2 SNEGSKA (reference sequence). The CDR3 region has the DNA TGCAGTGCTAGCCCCACTAGCGCGAGCTCCTACAATGAGCAGTTCTTC. Protein sequence: CSASPTSASSYNEQFF.

This clonotype was found a few times. The chain is built from TRBV5-1 and TRBJ1-3, with unresolved D. V was clipped by 4 bases and J by 4 bases, with 9 bases between them. The germline CDR1 and CDR2 sequences are SGHRS and YFSETQ. The CDR3 has 13 amino acids. The CDR3 protein is CASSKNPGNTIYF. The CDR3, as DNA: TGCGCCAGCAGCAAGAATCCCGGAAACACCATATATTTT.

Only a few counts were recorded for this clonotype. The chain combines TRBV12-3 or TRBV12-4 with TRBJ2-3; D is possibly TRBD1 (6 bases). CDR3 length: 16 amino acids. V was trimmed by 6 bases and J by 2 bases, leaving 18 bases between them. CDR3 in amino acids: CASRPYGTPDTDTQYF. In DNA, the CDR3 is TGTGCCAGCAGGCCGTATGGGACACCGGACACAGATACGCAGTATTTT.

This clonotype showed up many times. The chain joins TRBV20-1 to TRBJ1-6; D remains unclear. Between the trimmed V and J ends, which lost 3 bases and 0 bases, there was a span of 9 bases. Germline CDR1 and CDR2: DFQATT and SNEGSKA (reference sequence). The CDR3 consists of 15 residues. CDR3 protein: CSARGSSSYNSPLHF. Here the CDR3 DNA reads TGCAGTGCTAGGGGATCGAGCTCCTATAATTCACCCCTCCACTTT.

This clonotype has more than one count but fewer than ten. The rearrangement joins TRBV12-3 or TRBV12-4 to TRBJ2-7; D not certain. The CDR3 contains 14 residues. V lost 3 bases to trimming and J lost 3 bases, with 12 bases between them. The CDR3 nucleotides read TGTGCCAGCAGTTTCCTCCGGACGGACTACGAGCAGTACTTC. It encodes CASSFLRTDYEQYF.

This clonotype was detected many times. This chain uses TRBV12-3 or TRBV12-4 with TRBJ2-1; tentative D call: TRBD2 (6 bases). The V and J ends lost 6 bases and 8 bases respectively, with 17 bases between them. CDR3 size: 14 residues. The CDR3 is CASSSPGRGDEQFF. CDR3 DNA: TGTGCCAGCAGCTCCCCGGGGCGCGGGGATGAGCAGTTCTTC.

Ten or more counts support this clonotype. The V and J genes are TRBV5-6 and TRBJ1-1; D unclear. Between the trimmed V and J ends, which lost 3 bases and 5 bases, there was a span of 8 bases. This CDR3 has 12 residues. The V gene's germline CDR1 is SGHDT and CDR2 YYEEEE. CDR3 DNA sequence: TGTGCCAGCAGCTCAACAGTGACTGAAGCTTTCTTT. This translates into CASSSTVTEAFF.

There are many counts of this clonotype. The J gene is TRBJ2-7, the V gene TRBV20-1; TRBD2 is a possible D gene (6 bases). V was clipped by 6 bases and J by 2 bases, with 23 bases between them. The CDR3 runs to 16 residues. In germline, CDR1 is DFQATT, CDR2 SNEGSKA (reference sequence). Here the CDR3 reads CSAKSGGRDGAYEQYF. The CDR3 DNA reads TGCAGTGCCAAGAGTGGAGGGCGGGACGGTGCCTACGAGCAGTACTTC.

This clonotype has at least ten counts. The chain couples TRBV12-3 or TRBV12-4 to TRBJ2-1; D ambiguous. The CDR3 contains 14 residues. Trimming pared 8 bases from V and 4 bases from J, leaving 15 bases between. The CDR3 DNA follows: TGTGCCAGCCCCCCATTGGATTTGTACAATGAGCAGTTCTTC. Encoded protein: CASPPLDLYNEQFF.

This clonotype was recorded at least ten times. The chain joins TRBV6-2 or TRBV6-3 to TRBJ2-1; 10 positions agree with TRBD2. The CDR3 extends over 15 amino acids. V lost 5 bases to trimming and J lost 3 bases; unmatched junction nucleotides: 4. CDR1 and CDR2 from the germline V gene are MNHEY and SVGEGT. CDR3 protein: CASSKREGHYNEQFF. The CDR3 nucleotides are TGTGCCAGCAGTAAGCGGGAGGGCCACTACAATGAGCAGTTCTTC.

This chain connects TRBV4-1 to TRBJ2-5, with a possible D match to TRBD2 (5 bases). The germline V gene has CDR1 MGHRA and CDR2 YSYEKL. The CDR3 sequence is 13 residues long. V lost 5 bases and J 5 bases, leaving 12 bases between the germline ends. CDR3 nucleotide sequence: TGCGCCAGCAGCTATCCGGGGATGGAGACCCAGTACTTC. Protein product: CASSYPGMETQYF.

This clonotype was found a few times. The chain links TRBV28 to TRBJ1-1; D ambiguous. CDR1 and CDR2 from the germline V gene are MDHEN and SYDVKM. CDR3 length: 11 residues. Between the trimmed V and J ends, which lost 8 bases and 6 bases, there was a span of 10 bases. CDR3 loop: CASLTGSEAFF. The CDR3 nucleotides are TGTGCCAGCCTGACGGGCTCTGAAGCTTTCTTT.

There are a few counts of this clonotype. Germline is not matched at one junction end, which may reflect a read error. The rearrangement links TRBV2 to TRBJ2-7; the D gene is possibly TRBD1 (6 bases). Per the germline V gene, CDR1 is SNHLY and CDR2 is FYNNEI. There are 15 residues in the CDR3. The CDR3 protein is CATSDPGTYPYEQYF. The CDR3 DNA follows: TGTGCCACCAGTGACCCCGGGACATACCCCTACGAGCAGTACTTC.

This clonotype was counted many times. The chain combines TRBV12-3 or TRBV12-4 with TRBJ1-2; D uncertain. This CDR3 is built from 12 residues. Trimming pared 6 bases from V and 4 bases from J, leaving 9 bases between. The CDR3 sequence: CASSDRTYGYTF. Written as DNA, the CDR3 is TGTGCCAGCAGCGACCGGACCTATGGCTACACCTTC.

The chain combines TRBV30 with TRBJ2-3; 8 bases fit TRBD2. The germline V gene has CDR1 GTSNPN and CDR2 SVGIG (reference sequence). CDR3 length: 15 residues. Trimming cost V 5 bases and J 4 bases; bases outside gene matches: 11. In DNA form, the CDR3 reads TGTGCCTGGGGCCCCGTTAGCGGGGTACCAGATACGCAGTATTTT. This translates into CAWGPVSGVPDTQYF.

This clonotype was counted many times. V gene TRBV11-3 combines with J gene TRBJ2-3; TRBD1 matches at 8 bases. V lost 0 bases to trimming and J lost 3 bases; unmatched junction nucleotides: 2. CDR3 size: 15 residues. Germline CDR1 SGHNT, CDR2 YENEEA. The CDR3 is CASSLEGDRTDTQYF. The CDR3 nucleotides are TGTGCCAGCAGCTTAGAGGGGGACAGGACAGATACGCAGTATTTT.

Comment on this clonotype: One junction end disagrees with the germline gene, perhaps due to a read error. The V call is TRBV13, the J call TRBJ2-5; perhaps TRBD2 as D (6 bases). The germline CDR1 and CDR2 sequences are PRHDT and FYEKMQ (reference sequence). This CDR3 contains 16 residues. CDR3 coding DNA: TGTGCCAGCAGCCTAGGGGATGGTTCGGAGGGGGAGACCCAGTACTTC. This sequence encodes CASSLGDGSEGETQYF.

This clonotype was recorded many times. The J gene is TRBJ2-2, the V gene TRBV6-2 or TRBV6-3, with 9 bases identical to TRBD2. Looked up from germline, CDR1 is MNHEY and CDR2 is SVGEGT. Trimming cost V 6 bases and J 7 bases; bases outside gene matches: 9. This CDR3 contains 15 residues. The CDR3 bases are TGTGCCAGCAGCCCGGCGGGAGGGAGGAACGGGGAGCTGTTTTTT. It codes for CASSPAGGRNGELFF.

V gene TRBV19 combines with J gene TRBJ2-7; D ambiguous. V lost 5 bases and J lost 0, with 17 bases in between. Germline lookup yields CDR1 LNHDA and CDR2 SQIVND (reference sequence). The CDR3 contains 16 residues. CDR3 sequence: CASSSSQNPSSYEQYF. CDR3 DNA sequence: TGTGCCAGTAGTTCCTCTCAAAACCCTAGCTCCTACGAGCAGTACTTC.

This clonotype was picked up many times. The chain links TRBV7-2 to TRBJ2-1; weak D call: TRBD2 (6 bases). Between the trimmed V and J ends, which lost 3 bases and 1 base, there was a span of 16 bases. This CDR3 region has 17 residues. Germline CDR1 is SGHTA and CDR2 is FQGNSA. CDR3 region: CASSLGGFPRSYNEQFF. CDR3 nucleotides: TGTGCCAGCAGCTTGGGAGGTTTTCCCCGGTCCTACAATGAGCAGTTCTTC.

This clonotype has ten or more counts. J is TRBJ2-4 and V is TRBV12-3 or TRBV12-4; D is perhaps TRBD1 (5 bases). Trimming left V 5 bases short and J 0 bases short, with 8 bases between. This CDR3 spans 14 amino acids. CDR3 loop: CASSAGLAKNIQYF. The DNA for the CDR3 is TGTGCCAGCAGTGCAGGGTTAGCCAAAAACATTCAGTACTTC.

Many counts were recorded for this clonotype. The chain links TRBV14 to TRBJ2-5; TRBD2 agrees at 7 bases. CDR3 size: 16 residues. Germline trimming cut 2 bases from V and 2 bases from J; bases unmatched to any gene: 8. Germline values: CDR1 SGHDN, CDR2 FVKESK. The CDR3 DNA reads as TGTGCCAGCAGCCAAAGGTTCGGGGGGACGCAAGAGACCCAGTACTTC. As protein: CASSQRFGGTQETQYF.